These T cell receptor beta chains were read from a single sample in a study of blood T cell repertoires in COVID-19. The protocol was immunoSEQ multiplex PCR, while the TCRdb copy is restricted to in-frame clones and leaves out a portion. In the table there are some 140,000 clones, 65% to 80% of which are singletons. The source material was peripheral blood. These receptors all come from a man older than 75 with acute or convalescent COVID-19. CDR3s leave out the opening cysteine and the closing phenylalanine or tryptophan.

J: TRBJ2-5
V: TRBV18
CDR3: ASSPLLGGGQETQY

J: TRBJ1-2
V: TRBV5-5
CDR3: ASSLVGRTNYGYT

J: TRBJ2-7
V: TRBV7-2
CDR3: ASSSTGSYEQY

J: TRBJ2-1
V: TRBV6-5
CDR3: ASSTRDRGDEQF

J: TRBJ2-3
V: TRBV19
CDR3: ASNRKGTDTQY

J: TRBJ1-1
V: TRBV3-1/TRBV3-2
CDR3: ASSQDLSGEAF

J: TRBJ2-3
V: TRBV14
CDR3: ASSQRTSGLSTDTQY

J: TRBJ2-2
V: TRBV4-1
CDR3: ASSQAASFPGQRANTGELF

J: TRBJ2-3
V: TRBV4-3
CDR3: ASSQTPGLAEISTDTQY

J: TRBJ2-6
V: TRBV7-2
CDR3: ASSPSGGSGANVLT

J: TRBJ1-5
V: TRBV7-2
CDR3: ASSLRGNQPQH

J: TRBJ2-7
V: TRBV2
CDR3: ASSENGNRGFPNEQY

J: TRBJ2-1
V: TRBV4-3
CDR3: ASSQDRDSGGSSYNEQF

J: TRBJ2-5
V: TRBV7-2
CDR3: ASSKPGGKETQY

J: TRBJ1-1
V: TRBV5-1
CDR3: ASSLAGGGTEAF

J: TRBJ1-1
V: TRBV9
CDR3: ASRGQGFHTEAF

J: TRBJ2-2
V: TRBV4-2
CDR3: ASSRDTGGGELF

J: TRBJ1-5
V: TRBV21-1
CDR3: ASNARGANNQPQH

J: TRBJ2-3
V: TRBV7-9
CDR3: ASSFGGGTDTQY

J: TRBJ2-5
V: TRBV18
CDR3: ASSPRAPQGAWETQY

J: TRBJ1-1
V: TRBV7-8
CDR3: ASSSPGTGTTEAF

J: TRBJ1-2
V: TRBV20-1
CDR3: SASLGQGASGYT

J: TRBJ1-2
V: TRBV19
CDR3: ASSISGNSRYGYT

J: TRBJ2-5
V: TRBV9
CDR3: ASSVAGGRQETQY

J: TRBJ2-7
V: TRBV28
CDR3: ASSFGDDRGYEQY

J: TRBJ2-2
V: TRBV28
CDR3: ASSSLGRAAGELF

J: TRBJ2-2
V: TRBV3-1/TRBV3-2
CDR3: ASSQDRDTGELF

J: TRBJ2-3
V: TRBV6-5
CDR3: ASTTAGGTDTQY

J: TRBJ1-6
V: TRBV19
CDR3: ASSPGTDNSPLH

J: TRBJ1-2
V: TRBV3-1/TRBV3-2
CDR3: ASSPWDRPNYGYT

J: TRBJ1-5
V: TRBV6-4
CDR3: ASAGQYGQPQH

J: TRBJ1-1
V: TRBV7-9
CDR3: ASSLAQGAEEAF

J: TRBJ2-3
V: TRBV4-1
CDR3: ASSTLGDTQY

J: TRBJ2-7
V: TRBV7-2
CDR3: ASSLLESSYEQY

J: TRBJ1-2
V: TRBV27
CDR3: ASKLQGALFYGYT

J: TRBJ2-7
V: TRBV2
CDR3: ASTLTTAYEQY

J: TRBJ2-7
V: TRBV11-2
CDR3: ASSLEWAGLHHEQY